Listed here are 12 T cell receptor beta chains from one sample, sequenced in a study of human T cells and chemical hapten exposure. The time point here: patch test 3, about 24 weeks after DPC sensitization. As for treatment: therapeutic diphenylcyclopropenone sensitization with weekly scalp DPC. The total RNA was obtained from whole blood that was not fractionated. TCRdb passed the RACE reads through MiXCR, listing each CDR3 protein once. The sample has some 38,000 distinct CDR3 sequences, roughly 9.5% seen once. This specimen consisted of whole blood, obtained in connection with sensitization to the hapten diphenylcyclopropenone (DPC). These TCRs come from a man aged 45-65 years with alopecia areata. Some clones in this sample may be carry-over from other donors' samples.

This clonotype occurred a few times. DNA for the CDR3: TGTGCCAGCAGTTCAGGGAGCAATCATCAGCCCCAGCATTTT. This sequence encodes CASSSGSNHQPQHF. This rearrangement joins TRBV28 to TRBJ1-5, with a possible D match to TRBD1 (5 bases). The CDR3 consists of 14 residues. Germline V gene lookup returns CDR1 MDHEN and CDR2 SYDVKM. Between the trimmed V and J ends, which lost 4 bases and 5 bases, there was a span of 12 bases. Full variable domain (outside the CDR3, taken from reference TRBV28 and TRBJ1-5): DVKVTQSSRYLVKRTGEKVFLECVQDMDHENMFWYRQDPGLGLRLIYFSYDVKMKEKGDIPEGYSVSREKKERFSLILESASTNQTSMYLCASSSGSNHQPQHFGDGTRLSIL.

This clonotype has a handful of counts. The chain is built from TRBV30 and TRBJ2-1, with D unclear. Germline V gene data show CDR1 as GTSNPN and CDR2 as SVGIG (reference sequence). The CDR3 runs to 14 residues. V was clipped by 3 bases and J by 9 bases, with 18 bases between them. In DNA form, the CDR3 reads TGTGCCTGGAGAATTAACCGAGGCGACTTTGAGCAGTTCTTC. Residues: CAWRINRGDFEQFF. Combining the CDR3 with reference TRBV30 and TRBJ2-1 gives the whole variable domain SQTIHQWPATLVQPVGSPLSLECTVEGTSNPNLYWYRQAAGRGLQLLFYSVGIGQISSEVPQNLSASRPQDRQFILSSKKLLLSDSGFYLCAWRINRGDFEQFFGPGTRLTVL.

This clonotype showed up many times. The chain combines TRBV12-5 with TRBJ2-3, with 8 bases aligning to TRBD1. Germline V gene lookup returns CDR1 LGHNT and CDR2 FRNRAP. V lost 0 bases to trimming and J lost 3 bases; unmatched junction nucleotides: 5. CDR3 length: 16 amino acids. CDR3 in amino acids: CASGLVWTGTTDTQYF. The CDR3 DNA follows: TGTGCTAGTGGTTTGGTTTGGACAGGGACGACAGATACGCAGTATTTT.

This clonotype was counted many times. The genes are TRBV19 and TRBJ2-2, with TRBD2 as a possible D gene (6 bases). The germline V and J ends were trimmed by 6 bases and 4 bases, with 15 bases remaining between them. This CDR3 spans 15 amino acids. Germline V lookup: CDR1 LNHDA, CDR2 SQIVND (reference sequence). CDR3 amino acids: CASSSGRFLTGELFF. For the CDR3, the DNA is TGTGCCAGTAGCTCTGGGAGGTTTCTCACCGGGGAGCTGTTTTTT.

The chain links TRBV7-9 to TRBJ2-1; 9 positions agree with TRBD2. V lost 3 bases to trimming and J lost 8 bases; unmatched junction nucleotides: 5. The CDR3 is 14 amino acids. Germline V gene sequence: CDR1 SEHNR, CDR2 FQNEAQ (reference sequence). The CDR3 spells CASSLGSGSYEQFF. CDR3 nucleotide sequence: TGTGCCAGCAGCTTGGGTAGCGGGAGCTATGAGCAGTTCTTC.

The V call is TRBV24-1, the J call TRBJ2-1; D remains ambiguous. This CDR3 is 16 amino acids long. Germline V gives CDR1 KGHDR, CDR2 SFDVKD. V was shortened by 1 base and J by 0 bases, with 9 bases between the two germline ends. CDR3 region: CATSDFSSSSYNEQFF. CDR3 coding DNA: TGTGCCACCAGTGATTTCAGCTCCAGCTCCTACAATGAGCAGTTCTTC.

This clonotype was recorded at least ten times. The CDR3 spells CASSVGGLGEAFF. The CDR3, as DNA: TGTGCCAGCAGCGTAGGTGGGCTGGGTGAAGCTTTCTTT. This rearrangement joins TRBV9 to TRBJ1-1, with unresolved D. The CDR3 totals 13 residues. Trimming took 0 bases from V and 7 from J, leaving 10 bases between them. Per the germline V gene, CDR1 is SGDLS and CDR2 is YYNGEE.

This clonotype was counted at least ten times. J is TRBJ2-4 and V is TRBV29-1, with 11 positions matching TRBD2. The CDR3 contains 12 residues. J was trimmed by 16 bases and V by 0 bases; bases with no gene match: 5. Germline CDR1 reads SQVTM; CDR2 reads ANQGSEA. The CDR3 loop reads CSVEEPGLAVYF. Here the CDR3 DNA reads TGCAGCGTTGAAGAACCGGGACTAGCGGTTTACTTC.

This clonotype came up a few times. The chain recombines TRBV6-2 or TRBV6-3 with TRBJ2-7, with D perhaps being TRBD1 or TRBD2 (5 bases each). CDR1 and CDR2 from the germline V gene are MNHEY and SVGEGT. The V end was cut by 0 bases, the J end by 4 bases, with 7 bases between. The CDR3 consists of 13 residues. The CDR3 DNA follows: TGTGCCAGCAGTTACTCGGGACGGTACGAGCAGTACTTC. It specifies CASSYSGRYEQYF.

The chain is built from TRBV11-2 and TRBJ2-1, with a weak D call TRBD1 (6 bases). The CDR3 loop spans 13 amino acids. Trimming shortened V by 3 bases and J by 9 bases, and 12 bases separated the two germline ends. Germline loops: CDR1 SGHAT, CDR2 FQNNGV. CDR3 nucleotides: TGTGCCAGCAGCTTTGACAGGACCGGTGAGCAGTTCTTC. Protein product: CASSFDRTGEQFF. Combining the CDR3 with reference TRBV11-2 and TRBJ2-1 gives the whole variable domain EAGVAQSPRYKIIEKRQSVAFWCNPISGHATLYWYQQILGQGPKLLIQFQNNGVVDDSQLPKDRFSAERLKGVDSTLKIQPAKLEDSAVYLCASSFDRTGEQFFGPGTRLTVL.

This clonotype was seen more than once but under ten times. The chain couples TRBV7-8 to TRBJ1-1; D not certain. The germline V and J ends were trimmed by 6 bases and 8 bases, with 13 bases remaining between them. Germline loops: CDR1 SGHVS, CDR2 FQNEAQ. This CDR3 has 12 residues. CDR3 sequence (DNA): TGTGCCAGCAGTTTTCTTGGAGGGGAAGCTTTCTTT. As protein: CASSFLGGEAFF.

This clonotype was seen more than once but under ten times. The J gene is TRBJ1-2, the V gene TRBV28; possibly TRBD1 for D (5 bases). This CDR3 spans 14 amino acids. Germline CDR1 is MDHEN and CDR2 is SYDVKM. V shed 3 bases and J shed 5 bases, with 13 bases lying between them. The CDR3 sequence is CASSLETVKYGYTF. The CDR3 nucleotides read TGTGCCAGCAGTTTGGAGACAGTCAAATATGGCTACACCTTC.